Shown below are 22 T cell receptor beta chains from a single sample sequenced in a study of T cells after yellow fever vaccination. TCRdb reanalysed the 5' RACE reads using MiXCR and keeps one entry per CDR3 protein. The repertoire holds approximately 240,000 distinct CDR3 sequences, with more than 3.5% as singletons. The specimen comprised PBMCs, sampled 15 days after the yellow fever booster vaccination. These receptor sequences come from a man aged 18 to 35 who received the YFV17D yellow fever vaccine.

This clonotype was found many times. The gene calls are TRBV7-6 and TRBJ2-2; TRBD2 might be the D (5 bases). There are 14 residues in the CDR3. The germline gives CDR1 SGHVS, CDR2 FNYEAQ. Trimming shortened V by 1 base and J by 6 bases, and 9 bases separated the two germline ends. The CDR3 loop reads CASSLVEGPGELFF. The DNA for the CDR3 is TGTGCCAGCAGCTTAGTAGAGGGTCCCGGGGAGCTGTTTTTT. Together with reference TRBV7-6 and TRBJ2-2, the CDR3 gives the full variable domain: GAGVSQSPRYKVTKRGQDVALRCDPISGHVSLYWYRQALGQGPEFLTYFNYEAQQDKSGLPNDRFSAERPEGSISTLTIQRTEQRDSAMYRCASSLVEGPGELFFGEGSRLTVL.

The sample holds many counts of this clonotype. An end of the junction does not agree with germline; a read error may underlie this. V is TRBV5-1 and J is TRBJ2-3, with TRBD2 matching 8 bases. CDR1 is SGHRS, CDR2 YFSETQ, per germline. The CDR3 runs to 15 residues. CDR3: CASSFLAGGTDTQYF. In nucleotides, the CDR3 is TGTGCCAGCAGCTTCCTGGCGGGGGGAACAGATACGCAGTATTTT.

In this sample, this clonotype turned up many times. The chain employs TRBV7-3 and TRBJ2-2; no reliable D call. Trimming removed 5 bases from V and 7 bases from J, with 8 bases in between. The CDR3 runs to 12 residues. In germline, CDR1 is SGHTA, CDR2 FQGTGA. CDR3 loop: CASSAVVGELFF. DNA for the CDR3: TGTGCCAGCAGCGCGGTGGTCGGGGAGCTGTTTTTT.

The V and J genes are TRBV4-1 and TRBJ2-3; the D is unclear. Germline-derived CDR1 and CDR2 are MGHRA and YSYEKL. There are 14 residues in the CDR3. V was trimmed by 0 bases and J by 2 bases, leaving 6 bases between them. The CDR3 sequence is CASSQDPATDTQYF. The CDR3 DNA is TGCGCCAGCAGCCAAGATCCTGCCACAGATACGCAGTATTTT.

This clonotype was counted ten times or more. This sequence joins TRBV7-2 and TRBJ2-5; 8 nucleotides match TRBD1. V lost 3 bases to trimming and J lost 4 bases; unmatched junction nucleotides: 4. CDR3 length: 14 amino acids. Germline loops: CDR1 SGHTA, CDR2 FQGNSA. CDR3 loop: CASSFRGQLETQYF. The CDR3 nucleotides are TGTGCCAGCAGCTTCAGGGGGCAGTTAGAGACCCAGTACTTC.

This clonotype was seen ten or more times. The CDR3 DNA follows: TGTGCCAGCAGTCGACCCGGGACTCCAGGGGAGACCCAGTACTTC. Protein product: CASSRPGTPGETQYF. The chain is built from TRBV6-5 and TRBJ2-5, with a possible D match to TRBD2 (6 bases). The CDR3 runs 15 residues. CDR1 MNHEY and CDR2 SVGAGI come from the germline V gene. Trimming removed 5 bases from V and 5 bases from J, with 18 bases in between.

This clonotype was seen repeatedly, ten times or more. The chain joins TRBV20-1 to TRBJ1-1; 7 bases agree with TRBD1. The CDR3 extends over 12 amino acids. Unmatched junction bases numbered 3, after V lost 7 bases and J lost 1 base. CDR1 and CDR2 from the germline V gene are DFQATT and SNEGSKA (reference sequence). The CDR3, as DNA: TGCAGTGTTCGGACAGGGAACACTGAAGCTTTCTTT. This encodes CSVRTGNTEAFF.

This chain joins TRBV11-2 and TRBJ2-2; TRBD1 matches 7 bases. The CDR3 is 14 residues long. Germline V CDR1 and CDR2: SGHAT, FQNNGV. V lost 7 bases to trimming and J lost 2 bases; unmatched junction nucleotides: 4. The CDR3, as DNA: TGTGCCAGCAAAGGGACAGATAACACCGGGGAGCTGTTTTTT. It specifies CASKGTDNTGELFF.

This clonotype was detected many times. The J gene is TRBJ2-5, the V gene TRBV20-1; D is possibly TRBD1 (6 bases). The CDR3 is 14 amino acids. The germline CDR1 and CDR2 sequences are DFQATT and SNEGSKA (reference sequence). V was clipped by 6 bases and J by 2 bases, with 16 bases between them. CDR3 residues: CSAPRRGKQETQYF. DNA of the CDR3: TGCAGTGCCCCACGTAGGGGGAAACAAGAGACCCAGTACTTC.

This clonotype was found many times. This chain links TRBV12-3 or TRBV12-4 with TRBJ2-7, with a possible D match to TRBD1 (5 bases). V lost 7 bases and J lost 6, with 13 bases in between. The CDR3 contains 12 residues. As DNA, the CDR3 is TGTGCCAGCACCCTAAGGGGCAGCGAGCAGTACTTC. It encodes CASTLRGSEQYF.

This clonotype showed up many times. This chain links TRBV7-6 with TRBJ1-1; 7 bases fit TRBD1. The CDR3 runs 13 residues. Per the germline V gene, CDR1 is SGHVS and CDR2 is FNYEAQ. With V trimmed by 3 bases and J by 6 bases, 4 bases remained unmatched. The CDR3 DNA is TGTGCCAGCAGCTTGACAGGGTTCCCTGAAGCTTTCTTT. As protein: CASSLTGFPEAFF.

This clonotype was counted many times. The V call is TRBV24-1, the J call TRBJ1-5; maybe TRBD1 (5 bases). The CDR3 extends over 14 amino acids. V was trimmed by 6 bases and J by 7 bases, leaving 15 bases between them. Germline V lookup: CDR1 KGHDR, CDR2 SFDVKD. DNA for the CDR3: TGTGCCACCAGTAGGTCACGTCGGGGGCAGCCCCAGCATTTT. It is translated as CATSRSRRGQPQHF.

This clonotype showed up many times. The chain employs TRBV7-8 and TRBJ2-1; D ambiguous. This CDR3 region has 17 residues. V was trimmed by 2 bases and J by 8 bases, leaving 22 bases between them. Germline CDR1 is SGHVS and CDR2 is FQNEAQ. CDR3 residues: CASSLILRFQRADEQFF. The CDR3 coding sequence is TGTGCCAGCAGCTTAATACTACGCTTCCAACGGGCCGATGAGCAGTTCTTC.

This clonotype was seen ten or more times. CDR3 coding DNA: TGTGCCAGCAGCAAAGCTCCCCTCTTTTGGGAGACCCAGTACTTC. This translates into CASSKAPLFWETQYF. The chain is built from TRBV21-1 and TRBJ2-5; the DNA was not compared with TRBD1, the D call given in the table. TRBV21-1 is a pseudogene. There are 15 residues in the CDR3.

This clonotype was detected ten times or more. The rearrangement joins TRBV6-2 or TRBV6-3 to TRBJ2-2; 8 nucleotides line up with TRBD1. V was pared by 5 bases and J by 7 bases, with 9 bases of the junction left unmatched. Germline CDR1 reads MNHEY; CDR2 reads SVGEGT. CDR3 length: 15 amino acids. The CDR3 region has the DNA TGTGCCAGCAGTCCCTCAGGGGGCTGGGGCGGGGAGCTGTTTTTT. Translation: CASSPSGGWGGELFF.

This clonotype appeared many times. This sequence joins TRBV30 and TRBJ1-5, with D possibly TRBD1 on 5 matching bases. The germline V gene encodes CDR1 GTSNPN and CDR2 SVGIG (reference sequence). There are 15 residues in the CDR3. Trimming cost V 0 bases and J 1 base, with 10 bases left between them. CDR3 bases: TGTGCCTGGAGTGTGGGGCGGATGAGCAATCAGCCCCAGCATTTT. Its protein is CAWSVGRMSNQPQHF.

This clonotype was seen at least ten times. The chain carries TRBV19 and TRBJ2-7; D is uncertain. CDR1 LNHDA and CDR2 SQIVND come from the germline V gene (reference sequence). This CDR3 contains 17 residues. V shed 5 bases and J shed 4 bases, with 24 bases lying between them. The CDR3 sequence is CASSPRRSPRRQYEQYF. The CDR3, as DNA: TGTGCCAGTAGTCCCCGCCGGTCCCCGAGACGGCAATACGAGCAGTACTTC. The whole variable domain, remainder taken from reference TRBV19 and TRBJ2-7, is DGGITQSPKYLFRKEGQNVTLSCEQNLNHDAMYWYRQDPGQGLRLIYYSQIVNDFQKGDIAEGYSVSREKKESFPLTVTSAQKNPTAFYLCASSPRRSPRRQYEQYFGPGTRLTVT.

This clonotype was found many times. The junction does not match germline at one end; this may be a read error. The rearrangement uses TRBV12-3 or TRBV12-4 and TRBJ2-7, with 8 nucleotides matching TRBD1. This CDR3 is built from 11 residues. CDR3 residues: CASSYNRDRSF. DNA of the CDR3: TGTGCCAGCAGTTACAACCGGGACAGGAGCTTC.

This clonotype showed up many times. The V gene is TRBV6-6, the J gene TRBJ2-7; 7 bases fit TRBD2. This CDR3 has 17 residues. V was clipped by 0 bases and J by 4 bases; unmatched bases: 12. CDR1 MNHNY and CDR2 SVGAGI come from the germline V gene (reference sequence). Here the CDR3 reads CASSYSRGLAAQYEQYF. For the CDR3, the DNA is TGTGCCAGCAGTTACTCGCGGGGTCTAGCGGCGCAATACGAGCAGTACTTC.

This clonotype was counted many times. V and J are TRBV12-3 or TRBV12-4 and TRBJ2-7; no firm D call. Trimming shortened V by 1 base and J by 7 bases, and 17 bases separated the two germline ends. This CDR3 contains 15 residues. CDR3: CASSLEGGPLGEQYV. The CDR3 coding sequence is TGTGCCAGCAGTTTAGAGGGCGGACCCCTGGGGGAGCAGTACGTC.

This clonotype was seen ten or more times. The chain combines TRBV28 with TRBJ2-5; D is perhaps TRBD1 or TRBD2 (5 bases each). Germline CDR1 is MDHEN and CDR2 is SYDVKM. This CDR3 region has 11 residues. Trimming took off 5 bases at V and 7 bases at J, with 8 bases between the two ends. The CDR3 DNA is TGTGCCAGCAGTGCTGGGGGGACCCAGTACTTC. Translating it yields CASSAGGTQYF.

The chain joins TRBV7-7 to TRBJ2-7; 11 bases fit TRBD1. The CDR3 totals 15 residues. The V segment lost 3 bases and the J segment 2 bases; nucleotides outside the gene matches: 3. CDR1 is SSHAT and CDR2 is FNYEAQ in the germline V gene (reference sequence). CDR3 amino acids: CASSLGQGDTYEQYF. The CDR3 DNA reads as TGTGCCAGCAGCTTGGGACAGGGGGACACCTACGAGCAGTACTTC.